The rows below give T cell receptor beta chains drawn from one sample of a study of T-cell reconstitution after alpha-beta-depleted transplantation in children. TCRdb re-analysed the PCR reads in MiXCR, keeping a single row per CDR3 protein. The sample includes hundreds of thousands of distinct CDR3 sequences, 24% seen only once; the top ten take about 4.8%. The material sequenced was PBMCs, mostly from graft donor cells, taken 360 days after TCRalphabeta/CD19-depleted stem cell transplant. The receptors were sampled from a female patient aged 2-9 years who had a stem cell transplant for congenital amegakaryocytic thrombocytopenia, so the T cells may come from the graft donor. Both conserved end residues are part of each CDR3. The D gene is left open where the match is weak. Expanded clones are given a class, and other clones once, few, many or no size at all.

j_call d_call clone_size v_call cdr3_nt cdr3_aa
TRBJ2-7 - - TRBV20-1 TGCAGTGCACCCCGAGACGGAGCCTACGAGCAGTACTTC CSAPRDGAYEQYF
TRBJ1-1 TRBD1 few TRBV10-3 TGTGCCTCAAGGACAGGACTCATGAACACTGAAGCTTTCTTT CASRTGLMNTEAFF
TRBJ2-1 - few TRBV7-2 TGTGCCAGCAGCTCACAGTGGGATAATGAGCAGTTCTTC CASSSQWDNEQFF
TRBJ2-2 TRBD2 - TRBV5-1 TGCGCCAGCAGCTTGGCCCTAGCGGGAAAAAACGGGGAGCTGTTTTTT CASSLALAGKNGELFF
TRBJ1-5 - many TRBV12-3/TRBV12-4 TGTGCCAGCAGAAAACACAATAGCAATCAGCCCCAGCATTTT CASRKHNSNQPQHF
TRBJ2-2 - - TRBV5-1 TGCGCCAGCGGACCTCCGGGGCCGAACACCGGGGAGCTGTTTTTT CASGPPGPNTGELFF
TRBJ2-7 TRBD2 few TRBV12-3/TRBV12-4 TGTGCCAGCAGTTTCGGGGGGGTAGGGTACGAGCAGTACTTC CASSFGGVGYEQYF
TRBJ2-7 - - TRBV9 TGTGCCAGCAGCGTAGATGTCATTACGGACGCGCAGTACTTC CASSVDVITDAQYF
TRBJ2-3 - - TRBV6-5 TGTGCCAGCAGTTACTCGATGGGGGGAGGCACAGATACGCAGTATTTT CASSYSMGGGTDTQYF
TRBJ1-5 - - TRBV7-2 TGTGCCAGCAGTTTAGTGACCAATCAGCCCCAGCATTTT CASSLVTNQPQHF
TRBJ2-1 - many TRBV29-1 TGCAGCGCTGGGGGAGTGCCCAGCTCCTACAATGAGCAGTTCTTC CSAGGVPSSYNEQFF
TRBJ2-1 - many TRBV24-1 TGTGCCACCAGTGAGGTAAACTACAATGAGCAGTTCTTC CATSEVNYNEQFF
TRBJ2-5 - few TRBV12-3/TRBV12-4 TGTGCCAGCAGCCAAGCAGGGGCTGCGGAGACCCAGTACTTC CASSQAGAAETQYF
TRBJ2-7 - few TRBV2 TGTGCCAGCAGTGCTGAGGTGTCGGGGGAGCAGTACTTC CASSAEVSGEQYF
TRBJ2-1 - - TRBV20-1 TGCAGTGCTAGAGATTTTAGCGGCCCAATCCTATACAATGAGCAGTTCTTC CSARDFSGPILYNEQFF
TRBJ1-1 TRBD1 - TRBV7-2 TGTGCCAGCAGCTGGGACAGATGGGTCGCTGAAGCTTTCTTT CASSWDRWVAEAFF
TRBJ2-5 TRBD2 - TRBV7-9 TGTGCCAGCAGCGCTTCTAGCGGGAGATTGGAGACCCAGTACTTC CASSASSGRLETQYF
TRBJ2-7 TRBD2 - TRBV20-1 TGCAGTGCTACTTTAGCGGGGGCGGGTTCCTACGAGCAGTACTTC CSATLAGAGSYEQYF
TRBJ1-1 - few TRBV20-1 TGCAGTGCTAGTCGTGTTTACACTGAAGCTTTCTTT CSASRVYTEAFF
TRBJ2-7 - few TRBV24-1 TGTGCCACCAGTGATGACTTCTACGAGCAGTACTTC CATSDDFYEQYF
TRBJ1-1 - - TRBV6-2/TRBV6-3 TGTGCCAGCACGGGAGGGGGCACTGAAGCTTTCTTT CASTGGGTEAFF
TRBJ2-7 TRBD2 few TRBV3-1 TGTGCCAGCAGCCAAGGTAGCGGGAGTAACGAGCAGTACTTC CASSQGSGSNEQYF